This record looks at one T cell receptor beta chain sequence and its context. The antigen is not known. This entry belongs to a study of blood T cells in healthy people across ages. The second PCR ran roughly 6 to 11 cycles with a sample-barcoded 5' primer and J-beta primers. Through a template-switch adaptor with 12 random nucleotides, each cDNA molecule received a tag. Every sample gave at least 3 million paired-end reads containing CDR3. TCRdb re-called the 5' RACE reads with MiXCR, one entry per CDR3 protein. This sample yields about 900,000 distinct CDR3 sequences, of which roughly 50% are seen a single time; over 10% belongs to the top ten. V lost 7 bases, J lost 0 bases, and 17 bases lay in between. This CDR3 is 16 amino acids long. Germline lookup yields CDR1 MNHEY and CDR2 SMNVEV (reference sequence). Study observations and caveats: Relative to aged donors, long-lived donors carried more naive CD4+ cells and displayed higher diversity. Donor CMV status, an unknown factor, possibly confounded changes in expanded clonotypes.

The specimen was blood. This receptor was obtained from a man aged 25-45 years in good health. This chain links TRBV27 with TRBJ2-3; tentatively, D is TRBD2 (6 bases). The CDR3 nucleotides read TGTGCCAGCATGTTCGGTAGCGGATGGAGCACAGATACGCAGTATTTT. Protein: CASMFGSGWSTDTQYF.